This T cell receptor (beta chain) was recorded in a study of cytomegalovirus exposure and HLA in healthy donors. The study, taken as a whole, reports: A later analysis linked some 17,000 TCR beta sequences to HLA alleles at 0.05 false discovery rate.

PCR employed 60 Vbeta and 13 Jbeta primers. Authors' processing steps: Around 80 million unique TCR beta chains, 10 million to 13 million of them shared, were counted by a later analysis. Produced via immunoSEQ multiplex PCR; TCRdb's table is partial and in-frame only. That table is the source of V, J and clone size, and D and trimming were worked out from the DNA. The sample lists 30,000 to 40,000 clones, over 60% occurring once. From germline, CDR1 is GTSNPN and CDR2 SVGIG (reference sequence). The CDR3 spans 15 residues. V lost 0 bases and J 2 bases, leaving 14 bases between the germline ends. Comments on this clone: Antigen unknown.

The chain combines TRBV30 with TRBJ2-7; D gene unclear. The receptor was derived from a man aged 35 to 55 in good health and CMV-seropositive. Sequencing was done on a sample of PBMCs. In DNA, the CDR3 is TGTGCCTGGAGTGTACCTTCCTATACCACCTACGAGCAGTACTTC. It codes for CAWSVPSYTTYEQYF.